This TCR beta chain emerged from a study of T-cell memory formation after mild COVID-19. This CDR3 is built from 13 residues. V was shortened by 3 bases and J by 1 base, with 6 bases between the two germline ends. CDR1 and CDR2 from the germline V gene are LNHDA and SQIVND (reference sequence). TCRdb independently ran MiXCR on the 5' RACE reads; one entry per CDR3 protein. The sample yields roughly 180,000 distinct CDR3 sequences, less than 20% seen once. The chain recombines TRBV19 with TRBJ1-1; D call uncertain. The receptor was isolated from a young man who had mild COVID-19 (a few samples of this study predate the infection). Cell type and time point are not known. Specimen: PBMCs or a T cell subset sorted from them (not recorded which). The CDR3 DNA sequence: TGTGCCAGTAGTATCCACAAGAACACTGAAGCTTTCTTT. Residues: CASSIHKNTEAFF.